The 26 T cell receptor beta chains listed next were all sequenced from one sample in a study of blood T cell repertoires in COVID-19 (dated by TCRdb to the early 2020s). Libraries were prepared through the immunoSEQ multiplex PCR assay. TCRdb carries this immuneACCESS record with in-frame sequences only. Its versions omit some clonotypes, under half of them owing to an unresolved V gene in the studies checked, with the rest unexplained. For this sample the table gives around 250,000 clones, of which 86% were detected only once. The ten largest account for less than 4% of the sample. The source material was peripheral blood. The source of these receptors is a man aged 18 to 30 with active or convalescent COVID-19.

The rearrangement joins TRBV27 to TRBJ1-5; 7 bases are shared with TRBD1. Trimming removed 4 bases from V and 1 base from J; junction bases left unmatched: 7. CDR1 is MNHEY, CDR2 SMNVEV, per germline (reference sequence). This CDR3 has 16 residues. The CDR3 coding sequence is TGTGCCAGCAGTTCGGGACAGTCGCAAAGCAATCAGCCCCAGCATTTT. Protein: CASSSGQSQSNQPQHF.

The V and J genes are TRBV5-1 and TRBJ2-2, with 7 bases lining up with TRBD1. The CDR3 loop spans 14 amino acids. V shed 2 bases, J shed 3 bases, and the junction held 1 base outside the gene matches. Germline CDR1 reads SGHRS; CDR2 reads YFSETQ. The CDR3 is CASSFQGDTGELFF. As DNA, the CDR3 is TGCGCCAGCAGCTTCCAGGGGGACACCGGGGAGCTGTTTTTT. The full variable domain, in which reference TRBV5-1 and TRBJ2-2 provide the parts outside the CDR3, is KAGVTQTPRYLIKTRGQQVTLSCSPISGHRSVSWYQQTPGQGLQFLFEYFSETQRNKGNFPGRFSGRQFSNSRSEMNVSTLELGDSALYLCASSFQGDTGELFFGEGSRLTVL.

The chain carries TRBV18 and TRBJ2-7; 7 bases map to TRBD1. Germline V gives CDR1 KGHSH, CDR2 LQKENI. This CDR3 is built from 13 residues. The ends lost 10 bases at V and 4 bases at J; junction bases unmatched: 10. The CDR3 DNA reads as TGTGCCACCTCCCGGGACAGTAAATACGAGCAGTACTTC. It yields the protein CATSRDSKYEQYF.

CDR3 amino acids: CAWSWQSGANVLTF. The DNA of the CDR3 is TGTGCCTGGAGTTGGCAATCTGGGGCCAACGTCCTGACTTTC. This chain connects TRBV30 to TRBJ2-6; D not resolved. This CDR3 region has 14 residues. With 2 bases removed from V and 1 base from J, the gap between germline ends came to 6 bases. Per the germline V gene, CDR1 is GTSNPN and CDR2 is SVGIG (reference sequence). Variable domain in full (rest from reference TRBV30 and TRBJ2-6): SQTIHQWPATLVQPVGSPLSLECTVEGTSNPNLYWYRQAAGRGLQLLFYSVGIGQISSEVPQNLSASRPQDRQFILSSKKLLLSDSGFYLCAWSWQSGANVLTFGAGSRLTVL.

The V and J genes are TRBV9 and TRBJ2-7; 8 positions agree with TRBD1. After removal of 0 bases from V and 5 bases from J, the junction contained 4 bases not matched to a gene. Germline V gene sequence: CDR1 SGDLS, CDR2 YYNGEE. The length of the CDR3 is 14 residues. The CDR3 sequence is CASSVGDRFHEQYF. CDR3 DNA sequence: TGTGCCAGCAGCGTAGGGGACAGGTTCCACGAGCAGTACTTC.

Ten or more counts support this clone. The chain is built from TRBV9 and TRBJ2-7; D gene ambiguous. This CDR3 is 13 amino acids long. Trimming removed 2 bases at V and 2 bases at J, with 8 bases between. Germline V CDR1 and CDR2: SGDLS, YYNGEE. The CDR3 loop reads CASSVGNTYEQYF. The DNA of the CDR3 is TGTGCCAGCAGCGTGGGCAATACCTACGAGCAGTACTTC.

CDR3 sequence (DNA): TGTGCCAGCAGCCCCCTTGGAGGAGAGACCCAGTACTTC. Translating gives CASSPLGGETQYF. This chain joins TRBV9 and TRBJ2-5; maybe TRBD2 (5 bases). This CDR3 comprises 13 residues. Germline V gene sequence: CDR1 SGDLS, CDR2 YYNGEE. The germline V and J ends were trimmed by 4 bases and 4 bases, with 11 bases remaining between them.

The chain joins TRBV10-3 to TRBJ2-7; 14 nucleotides agree with TRBD2. With V trimmed by 6 bases and J by 6 bases, 4 bases remained unmatched. The CDR3 is 14 amino acids. Germline V lookup: CDR1 ENHRY, CDR2 SYGVKD. This CDR3 is CAISETSGRAEQYF. The CDR3 DNA reads TGTGCCATCAGCGAGACTAGCGGGAGGGCCGAGCAGTACTTC.

The chain is built from TRBV7-3 and TRBJ2-1, with a possible D match to TRBD2 (6 bases). Germline CDR1 is SGHTA and CDR2 is FQGTGA. This CDR3 has 13 residues. Deletions cut 6 bases from V and 4 bases from J, with 10 bases between. DNA for the CDR3: TGTGCCAGCAGGTACGGGGGATACAATGAGCAGTTCTTC. Translation: CASRYGGYNEQFF.

The chain has TRBV7-2 and TRBJ2-5; no reliable D call. The V and J ends lost 0 bases and 5 bases respectively, with 7 bases between them. Germline CDR1 and CDR2: SGHTA and FQGNSA. This CDR3 is built from 13 residues. This chain's CDR3 is CASSLASYETQYF. The CDR3 coding sequence is TGTGCCAGCAGCTTAGCTAGTTACGAGACCCAGTACTTC.

This rearrangement joins TRBV5-4 to TRBJ2-7, with 9 bases that match TRBD1. The V segment lost 5 bases and the J segment 6 bases; nucleotides outside the gene matches: 6. Germline CDR1 is SGHNT and CDR2 is YYREEE (reference sequence). The CDR3 is made up of 13 amino acids. The CDR3 DNA reads TGTGCCAGCAGGGGGGACAGGGCGAGCGAGCAGTACTTC. It encodes CASRGDRASEQYF.

The CDR3 DNA reads TGTGCCAGCAGCTCCACAGCGGGGATGAATGAGCAGTTCTTC. It is translated as CASSSTAGMNEQFF. The rearrangement uses TRBV5-5 and TRBJ2-1; 7 nucleotides agree with TRBD2. Germline V gives CDR1 SGHKS, CDR2 YYEKEE (reference sequence). The V gene end was trimmed by 3 bases and the J gene end by 7 bases; junction bases not matched to a gene: 7. CDR3 size: 14 residues. The variable domain in full, completed from reference TRBV5-5 and TRBJ2-1, reads DAGVTQSPTHLIKTRGQQVTLRCSPISGHKSVSWYQQVLGQGPQFIFQYYEKEERGRGNFPDRFSARQFPNYSSELNVNALLLGDSALYLCASSSTAGMNEQFFGPGTRLTVL.

V is TRBV24-1 and J is TRBJ2-3, with TRBD2 identical over 10 bases. In germline, CDR1 is KGHDR, CDR2 SFDVKD. CDR3 length equals 16 residues. J lost 4 bases, V lost 2 bases, and 5 bases had no gene match. CDR3 nucleotide sequence: TGTGCCACCAGTGATTGGGCTAGCGGGAGTCCAGATACGCAGTATTTT. It is translated as CATSDWASGSPDTQYF.

The chain links TRBV12-3 or TRBV12-4 to TRBJ2-7, with D maybe TRBD1 (6 bases). CDR3 length: 13 residues. Trimming stripped 6 bases from V and 4 bases from J, with 13 bases between. This CDR3 reads CASSGTPVYEQYF. The DNA for the CDR3 is TGTGCCAGCAGCGGGACACCCGTTTACGAGCAGTACTTC.

The chain has TRBV7-9 and TRBJ2-3, with D unclear. Germline V gene sequence: CDR1 SEHNR, CDR2 FQNEAQ (reference sequence). Deletions cut 2 bases from V and 3 bases from J, with 3 bases between. This CDR3 is built from 12 residues. This CDR3 is CASSLRTDTQYF. The CDR3 DNA reads as TGTGCCAGCAGCTTACGTACAGATACGCAGTATTTT.

The V gene is TRBV14, the J gene TRBJ2-4; possibly TRBD1 for D (5 bases). CDR3 length equals 14 residues. Trimming shortened V by 4 bases and J by 7 bases, and 14 bases separated the two germline ends. CDR1 SGHDN and CDR2 FVKESK come from the germline V gene. Here the CDR3 reads CASSPGWGANIQYF. For the CDR3, the DNA is TGTGCCAGCAGCCCCGGATGGGGCGCGAACATTCAGTACTTC. The full variable domain, its missing parts supplied by reference TRBV14 and TRBJ2-4, is EAGVTQFPSHSVIEKGQTVTLRCDPISGHDNLYWYRRVMGKEIKFLLHFVKESKQDESGMPNNRFLAERTGGTYSTLKVQPAELEDSGVYFCASSPGWGANIQYFGAGTRLSVL.

This chain joins TRBV7-2 and TRBJ2-7, with 8 bases aligning to TRBD1. CDR3 length: 14 amino acids. CDR1 SGHTA and CDR2 FQGNSA come from the germline V gene. V gave up 3 bases and J gave up 4 bases; unmatched junction bases: 5. This CDR3 reads CASSLNRGVYEQYF. CDR3 bases: TGTGCCAGCAGCTTGAACAGGGGGGTGTACGAGCAGTACTTC.

CDR3 amino acids: CASSVQSGSYEQYF. As DNA, the CDR3 is TGTGCCAGCAGCGTACAATCCGGTTCCTACGAGCAGTACTTC. The chain uses TRBV9 and TRBJ2-7; D unresolved. Germline-derived CDR1 and CDR2 are SGDLS and YYNGEE. Trimming shortened V by 1 base and J by 1 base, and 9 bases separated the two germline ends. CDR3 length equals 14 residues. The entire variable domain, with the rest obtained from reference TRBV9 and TRBJ2-7, is as follows: DSGVTQTPKHLITATGQRVTLRCSPRSGDLSVYWYQQSLDQGLQFLIQYYNGEERAKGNILERFSAQQFPDLHSELNLSSLELGDSALYFCASSVQSGSYEQYFGPGTRLTVT.

The V gene is TRBV25-1, the J gene TRBJ1-5; perhaps TRBD1 as D (5 bases). CDR1 and CDR2 (germline): MGHDK, SYGVNS. There are 14 residues in the CDR3. Trimming pared 8 bases from V and 0 bases from J, leaving 11 bases between. The CDR3 DNA follows: TGTGCCAGCCGGGGGACGGGTAGCAATCAGCCCCAGCATTTT. Protein sequence: CASRGTGSNQPQHF. The full variable domain, its missing parts supplied by reference TRBV25-1 and TRBJ1-5, is EADIYQTPRYLVIGTGKKITLECSQTMGHDKMYWYQQDPGMELHLIHYSYGVNSTEKGDLSSESTVSRIRTEHFPLTLESARPSHTSQYLCASRGTGSNQPQHFGDGTRLSIL.

The V and J genes are TRBV6-6 and TRBJ2-3; possibly TRBD1 for D (6 bases). With 6 bases removed from V and 0 bases from J, the gap between germline ends came to 10 bases. Germline V gene data show CDR1 as MNHNY and CDR2 as SVGAGI (reference sequence). The CDR3 has 14 amino acids. CDR3 DNA: TGTGCCAGCAGGGACAGCCCAAGCACAGATACGCAGTATTTT. Translated: CASRDSPSTDTQYF.

Details on this clone: Additional DNA sequences in this sample encode the identical CDR3. The chain joins TRBV6-5 to TRBJ2-3, with 9 bases fitting TRBD2. The CDR3 sequence is 14 residues long. V gave up 6 bases and J gave up 3 bases; unmatched junction bases: 4. CDR1 MNHEY and CDR2 SVGAGI come from the germline V gene. The CDR3 sequence is CASSLTSGTDTQYF. The CDR3 bases are TGTGCCAGCAGCTTGACTAGCGGTACAGATACGCAGTATTTT.

The chain is built from TRBV5-4 and TRBJ2-7, with a possible D match to TRBD1 (7 bases). V dropped 4 bases and J dropped 7 bases, with 24 bases sitting between them. The germline V gene has CDR1 SGHNT and CDR2 YYREEE (reference sequence). CDR3 length equals 16 residues. Here the CDR3 reads CASSPDRGQGGVEQYF. The DNA of the CDR3 is TGTGCCAGCAGCCCCGACCGGGGTCAGGGGGGAGTGGAGCAGTACTTC.

In the case of this clone: An end of the junction does not agree with germline; a read error may underlie this. The DNA of the CDR3 is TGCAGCGTGGAAGGTAGCACCGGGGAGCTGTTTTTT. It codes for CSVEGSTGELFF. The chain employs TRBV29-1 and TRBJ2-2; D remains unclear. This CDR3 contains 12 residues. Germline lookup yields CDR1 SQVTM and CDR2 ANQGSEA.

This chain uses TRBV14 with TRBJ2-1; 7 positions match TRBD1. V lost 4 bases and J lost 8; bases outside the gene matches: 11. This CDR3 is 15 amino acids long. Germline assignment: CDR1 SGHDN and CDR2 FVKESK. The CDR3 sequence is CASSRRDSLFDEQFF. As DNA, the CDR3 is TGTGCCAGCAGCCGCCGGGACAGCCTCTTCGATGAGCAGTTCTTC.

The CDR3 DNA reads as TGTGCCAGCAGCGGGACTTGGGCGATGTTCTTC. It translates to CASSGTWAMFF. The rearrangement joins TRBV2 to TRBJ2-1, with a weak D call TRBD2 (6 bases). Germline CDR1 and CDR2: SNHLY and FYNNEI. V was shortened by 6 bases and J by 15 bases, with 15 bases between the two germline ends. There are 11 residues in the CDR3.

The chain carries TRBV4-1 and TRBJ2-2, with a tentative D call TRBD1 (5 bases). The CDR3 spans 16 residues. The V end was cut by 1 base, the J end by 2 bases, with 11 bases between. The V gene's germline CDR1 is MGHRA and CDR2 YSYEKL. As DNA, the CDR3 is TGCGCCAGCAGCCAAGGAAGACAGACTAACACCGGGGAGCTGTTTTTT. Its translation: CASSQGRQTNTGELFF.